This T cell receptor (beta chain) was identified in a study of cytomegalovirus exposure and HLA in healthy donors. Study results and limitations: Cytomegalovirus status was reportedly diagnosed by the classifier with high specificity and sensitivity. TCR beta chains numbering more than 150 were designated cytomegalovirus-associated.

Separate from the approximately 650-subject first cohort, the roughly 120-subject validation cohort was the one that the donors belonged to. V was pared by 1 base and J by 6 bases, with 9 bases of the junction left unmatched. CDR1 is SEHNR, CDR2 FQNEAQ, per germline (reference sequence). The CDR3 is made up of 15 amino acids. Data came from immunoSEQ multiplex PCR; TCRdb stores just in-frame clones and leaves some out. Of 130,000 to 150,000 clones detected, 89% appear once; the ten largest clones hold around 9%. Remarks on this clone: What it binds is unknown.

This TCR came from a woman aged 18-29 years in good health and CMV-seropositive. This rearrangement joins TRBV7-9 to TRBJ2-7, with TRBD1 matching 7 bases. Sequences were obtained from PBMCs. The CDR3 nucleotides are TGTGCCAGCAGCTTAGACCGGGACAGAGGTCGCGAGCAGTACTTC. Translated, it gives CASSLDRDRGREQYF.